The clone carrying this TCR beta chain was detected many times. Its antigen is undetermined. TCRdb called the 5' RACE reads again in MiXCR, with one record for every CDR3 protein. The sample has fewer than 800,000 distinct CDR3 sequences, around 7.5% seen once; the top ten hold 1.6%. The data belong to a study of identical twins. This CDR3 contains 12 residues. V was cut by 5 bases and J by 2 bases, with 7 bases left in between. Germline V gene lookup returns CDR1 MDHEN and CDR2 SYDVKM. Findings of the study overall: Excess twin sharing in beta out-of-frame sequences was weaker.

These data were also reused for a study on yellow fever vaccine responses in identical twins.

V is TRBV28 and J is TRBJ2-7; D gene unclear. Specimen: PBMCs. This TCR came from a woman younger than 30 in good health. CDR3 loop: CASSRATYEQYF. In DNA, the CDR3 is TGTGCCAGCAGTCGGGCGACCTACGAGCAGTACTTC. The full variable domain, its missing parts supplied by reference TRBV28 and TRBJ2-7, is DVKVTQSSRYLVKRTGEKVFLECVQDMDHENMFWYRQDPGLGLRLIYFSYDVKMKEKGDIPEGYSVSREKKERFSLILESASTNQTSMYLCASSRATYEQYFGPGTRLTVT.